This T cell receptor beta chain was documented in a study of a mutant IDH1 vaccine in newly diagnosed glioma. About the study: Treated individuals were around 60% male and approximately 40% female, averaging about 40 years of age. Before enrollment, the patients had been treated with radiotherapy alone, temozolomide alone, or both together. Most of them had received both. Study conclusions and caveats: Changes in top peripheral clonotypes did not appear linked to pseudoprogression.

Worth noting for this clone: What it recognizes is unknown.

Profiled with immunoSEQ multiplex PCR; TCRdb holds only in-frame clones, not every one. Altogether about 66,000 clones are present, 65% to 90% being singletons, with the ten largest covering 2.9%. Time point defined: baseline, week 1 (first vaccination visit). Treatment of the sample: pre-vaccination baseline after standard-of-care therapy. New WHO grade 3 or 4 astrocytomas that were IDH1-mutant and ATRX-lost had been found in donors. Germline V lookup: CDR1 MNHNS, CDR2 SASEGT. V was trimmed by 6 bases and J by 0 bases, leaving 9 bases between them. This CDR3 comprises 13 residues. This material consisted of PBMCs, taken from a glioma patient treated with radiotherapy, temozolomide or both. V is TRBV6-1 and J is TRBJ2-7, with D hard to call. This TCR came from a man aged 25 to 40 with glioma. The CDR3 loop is CASRQVNSYEQYF. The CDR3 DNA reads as TGTGCCAGCAGGCAGGTGAACTCCTACGAGCAGTACTTC.